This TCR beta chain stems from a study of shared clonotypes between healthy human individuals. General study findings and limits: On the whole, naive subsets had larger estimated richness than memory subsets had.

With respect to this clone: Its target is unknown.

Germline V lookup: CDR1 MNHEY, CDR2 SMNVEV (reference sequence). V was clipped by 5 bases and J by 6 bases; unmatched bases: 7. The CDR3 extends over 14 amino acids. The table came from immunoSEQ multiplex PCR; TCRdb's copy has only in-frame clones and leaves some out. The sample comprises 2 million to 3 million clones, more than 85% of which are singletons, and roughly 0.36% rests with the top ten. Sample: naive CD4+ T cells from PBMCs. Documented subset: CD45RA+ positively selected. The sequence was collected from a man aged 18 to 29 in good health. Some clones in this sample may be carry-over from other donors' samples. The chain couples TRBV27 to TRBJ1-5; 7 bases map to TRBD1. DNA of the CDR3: TGTGCCAGCAGTCGCGGCCAGGGGGGTCAGCCCCAGCATTTT. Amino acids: CASSRGQGGQPQHF.